The next 16 T cell receptor beta chains were all read from a single sample in a study of cytomegalovirus exposure and HLA in healthy donors. The PCR employed 60 Vbeta primers together with 13 Jbeta primers. Measured with immunoSEQ multiplex PCR; TCRdb has only the in-frame clones, and not every one. The table lists 150,000 to 200,000 clones, approximately 81% of them singletons. Sequencing was done on a sample of PBMCs. Receptors were obtained from a woman in her thirties in good health and CMV-seronegative.

The V call is TRBV15, the J call TRBJ1-6; 7 bases fit TRBD1. Germline loops: CDR1 LNHNV, CDR2 YYDKDF (reference sequence). The CDR3 is made up of 16 amino acids. Germline trimming cut 1 base from V and 0 bases from J; bases unmatched to any gene: 0. The CDR3 sequence is CATSRGDSSYNSPLHF. CDR3 nucleotides: TGTGCCACCAGCAGAGGGGACAGCTCCTATAATTCACCCCTCCACTTT.

This CDR3 reads CASRSTGYTGELFF. DNA for the CDR3: TGTGCCAGCAGGTCCACAGGGTACACCGGGGAGCTGTTTTTT. This chain links TRBV27 with TRBJ2-2; D is perhaps TRBD1 (6 bases). Germline V gene sequence: CDR1 MNHEY, CDR2 SMNVEV (reference sequence). Trimming removed 6 bases from V and 3 bases from J, with 11 bases in between. The CDR3 loop spans 14 amino acids.

This clone came up once. The DNA for the CDR3 is TGTGCCAGCAGCGTGGGGGGTGAGCAGTTCTTC. It yields the protein CASSVGGEQFF. The V call is TRBV9, the J call TRBJ2-1, with TRBD2 as a possible D gene (6 bases). V shed 2 bases and J shed 9 bases, with 6 bases lying between them. Germline CDR1 and CDR2: SGDLS and YYNGEE. The CDR3 is made up of 11 amino acids.

This clone was counted a single time. One junction end does not reproduce the germline sequence, and a read error may be involved. V is TRBV30 and J is TRBJ2-4, with 14 bases aligning to TRBD2. CDR1 and CDR2 (germline): GTSNPN, SVGIG (reference sequence). CDR3 length: 16 residues. The CDR3 DNA reads TGTGCCTGGAGTCAAGGACTAGCGGGAGGTCAAAACAGTCAGTACTTC. As protein: CAWSQGLAGGQNSQYF.

The rearrangement uses TRBV19 and TRBJ2-1, with 11 bases fitting TRBD2. Germline V gene sequence: CDR1 LNHDA, CDR2 SQIVND (reference sequence). The CDR3 has 15 amino acids. The ends lost 2 bases at V and 7 bases at J; junction bases unmatched: 4. The CDR3 is CASSIPSGGRNEQFF. The CDR3 coding sequence is TGTGCCAGTAGTATACCTAGCGGGGGGAGGAATGAGCAGTTCTTC.

The J gene is TRBJ2-7, the V gene TRBV19, with 7 positions matching TRBD1. This CDR3 comprises 13 residues. Germline values: CDR1 LNHDA, CDR2 SQIVND (reference sequence). J lost 6 bases, V lost 5 bases, and 7 bases had no gene match. The CDR3 DNA follows: TGTGCCAGTAGTCGACAACAGGGGAGCGAGCAGTACTTC. Protein sequence: CASSRQQGSEQYF.

About this clone: Germline and junction disagree at one end, which may indicate a read error. The chain is built from TRBV5-1 and TRBJ2-5, with a possible D match to TRBD1 (8 bases). Germline V lookup: CDR1 SGHRS, CDR2 YFSETQ. The CDR3 covers 15 residues. The DNA for the CDR3 is TGCGCCGGCAGCTCTCGACAGGGGAGGGAACAGACCCAGTACTTC. It codes for CAGSSRQGREQTQYF. Together with reference TRBV5-1 and TRBJ2-5, the CDR3 gives the full variable domain: KAGVTQTPRYLIKTRGQQVTLSCSPISGHRSVSWYQQTPGQGLQFLFEYFSETQRNKGNFPGRFSGRQFSNSRSEMNVSTLELGDSALYLCAGSSRQGREQTQYFGPGTRLLVL.

This sequence joins TRBV10-1 and TRBJ2-7; 9 bases agree with TRBD1. CDR3 length equals 12 residues. Germline V lookup: CDR1 WNHNN, CDR2 SYGVQD (reference sequence). Trimming at V came to 4 bases and at J to 5 bases, leaving 0 bases not matched to a gene. The DNA of the CDR3 is TGCGCCAGCAGTGGGACAGGGGACGAGCAGTACTTC. As protein: CASSGTGDEQYF.

The chain employs TRBV4-2 and TRBJ1-2, with unresolved D. Germline assignment: CDR1 LGHNA and CDR2 YNFKEQ. V was cut by 1 base and J by 0 bases, with 3 bases left in between. There are 13 residues in the CDR3. CDR3 loop: CASSQATNYGYTF. CDR3 DNA sequence: TGTGCCAGCAGCCAAGCCACTAACTATGGCTACACCTTC.

The rearrangement links TRBV15 to TRBJ2-7, with no clear D. This CDR3 contains 12 residues. CDR1 and CDR2 (germline): LNHNV, YYDKDF (reference sequence). V dropped 8 bases and J dropped 0 bases, with 8 bases sitting between them. CDR3 coding DNA: TGTGCCACCCGGCCTAGCTCCTACGAGCAGTACTTC. This codes for CATRPSSYEQYF.

The chain employs TRBV7-9 and TRBJ2-1, with a tentative D call TRBD2 (6 bases). CDR3 length: 17 amino acids. V was shortened by 5 bases and J by 0 bases, with 17 bases between the two germline ends. The germline V gene encodes CDR1 SEHNR and CDR2 FQNEAQ (reference sequence). The CDR3 region has the DNA TGTGCCAGCAGCCGAAGGGACTCGGAGAGCTCCTACAATGAGCAGTTCTTC. Its protein product is CASSRRDSESSYNEQFF.

The chain couples TRBV2 to TRBJ2-3, with D perhaps TRBD1 (5 bases). The CDR3 is 15 residues long. V lost 3 bases and J lost 2, with 12 bases in between. Germline CDR1 is SNHLY and CDR2 is FYNNEI. The CDR3 spells CASSDIGAATDTQYF. The CDR3, as DNA: TGTGCCAGCAGTGATATAGGGGCCGCCACAGATACGCAGTATTTT.

The rearrangement uses TRBV4-2 and TRBJ2-7, with 13 bases identical to TRBD2. The CDR3 spans 15 residues. Germline V CDR1 and CDR2: LGHNA, YNFKEQ. Trimming cost V 0 bases and J 6 bases; bases outside gene matches: 2. The CDR3 DNA follows: TGTGCCAGCAGCCAAGATCGGACTAGCGGGAGCGAGCAGTACTTC. Translation gives CASSQDRTSGSEQYF.

This clone was counted a few times. The CDR3 DNA sequence: TGCAGCGTTGAAGGGCAGGTGGGCTATGGCTACACCTTC. The encoded protein is CSVEGQVGYGYTF. The rearrangement uses TRBV29-1 and TRBJ1-2, with unresolved D. CDR3 size: 13 residues. In germline, CDR1 is SQVTM, CDR2 ANQGSEA. Trimming stripped 1 base from V and 4 bases from J, with 10 bases between.

The chain recombines TRBV6-5 with TRBJ2-5; 7 bases agree with TRBD1. Looked up from germline, CDR1 is MNHEY and CDR2 is SVGAGI. V was pared by 7 bases and J by 2 bases, with 10 bases of the junction left unmatched. The CDR3 contains 15 residues. This chain's CDR3 is CASKTGAGLQETQYF. The CDR3 nucleotides are TGTGCCAGCAAAACAGGGGCGGGCCTACAAGAGACCCAGTACTTC.

V usage is TRBV2 and J usage is TRBJ2-4, with 11 bases matching TRBD1. Trimming removed 8 bases from V and 9 bases from J; junction bases left unmatched: 12. CDR3 size: 15 residues. CDR1 and CDR2 from the germline V gene are SNHLY and FYNNEI. The CDR3 loop is CASGGTGGVDGIQYF. DNA of the CDR3: TGTGCCAGCGGCGGGACAGGGGGGGTAGATGGCATTCAGTACTTC.